This T cell receptor (beta chain) came from a study of cytomegalovirus exposure and HLA in healthy donors. PCR employed 60 Vbeta and 13 Jbeta primers. The assay was immunoSEQ multiplex PCR, and TCRdb's table has in-frame clones only and misses some. The sample shows 90,000 to 100,000 clones, and under 4.5% sits with its ten largest clones. General study points: An ancestry cluster, one associated with Asian ancestry, reportedly showed fewer N-insertions than the 666-donor mean in a later analysis. 164 TCR beta chains were listed as cytomegalovirus-associated. Later analysis suggested most CMV-associated TCR beta chains were HLA-restricted.

The CDR3 is 17 residues long. V was clipped by 3 bases and J by 4 bases; unmatched bases: 15. CDR1 and CDR2 from the germline V gene are SQVTM and ANQGSEA. A note on this clone: Its target is unknown.

This chain joins TRBV29-1 and TRBJ2-7, with 10 bases lining up with TRBD1. Specimen: PBMCs. The receptor was isolated from a woman aged 25 to 45 in good health and CMV-seronegative. CDR3 in amino acids: CSVEGRGDRGPGYEQYF. CDR3 in DNA: TGCAGCGTTGAGGGTCGGGGGGACAGGGGCCCCGGGTACGAGCAGTACTTC.